The rows below give T cell receptor beta chains drawn from one sample of a study of beta chain features in type 1 diabetes. The repertoire was sequenced with immunoSEQ multiplex PCR; TCRdb's copy has only in-frame clones and lacks some. The sample holds roughly 500,000 clones, 25% to 35% seen once. The sequenced sample was naive CD4+ T cells from blood. These receptors all come from a man aged 18 to 35 in good health. Each CDR3 is given with its conserved first and last residue. Fields, in order: V gene, CDR3 length, clone size, D gene, J gene, CDR3 protein, CDR3 DNA. D genes are given only for firm matches. Not every row has a clone size; where given, it reads once, few, many or a size class.

>TRBV10-3|13|few|TRBD2|TRBJ2-3
CAITAGGPDTQYF
TGTGCCATCACTGCGGGAGGTCCAGATACGCAGTATTTT
>TRBV6-6|15|-|TRBD2|TRBJ2-5
CASSIAGENQETQYF
TGTGCCAGCAGTATAGCGGGAGAGAACCAAGAGACCCAGTACTTC
>TRBV9|13|-|-|TRBJ1-1
CASSVAMNTEAFF
TGTGCCAGCAGCGTAGCTATGAACACTGAAGCTTTCTTT
>TRBV7-2|13|-|-|TRBJ2-5
CASSPGPGETQYF
TGTGCCAGCAGCCCGGGTCCTGGGGAGACCCAGTACTTC
>TRBV7-9|14|few|TRBD2|TRBJ2-4
CASSAGTSGRRKYF
TGTGCCAGCAGCGCCGGGACTAGCGGGAGAAGAAAGTACTTC
>TRBV18|15|few|TRBD2|TRBJ2-1
CASSRAGVKSYEQFF
TGTGCCAGCTCACGAGCGGGAGTGAAATCGTATGAGCAGTTCTTC
>TRBV14|13|-|-|TRBJ2-1
CASSQDLGPGQFF
TGTGCCAGCAGCCAAGATCTCGGGCCAGGGCAGTTCTTC
>TRBV5-4|15|-|-|TRBJ2-5
CASSPSGGRGETQYF
TGTGCCAGCAGCCCTTCTGGGGGCCGAGGGGAGACCCAGTACTTC
>TRBV30|15|-|TRBD2|TRBJ2-5
CAWSEVAGVSETQYF
TGTGCCTGGAGTGAGGTAGCGGGAGTGTCAGAGACCCAGTACTTC
>TRBV11-2|14|-|-|TRBJ2-3
CASSLDPSFDTQYF
TGTGCCAGCAGCTTAGACCCTAGTTTTGATACGCAGTATTTT
>TRBV29-1|11|few|-|TRBJ2-5
CSVDAGGTQYF
TGCAGCGTTGACGCTGGGGGAACCCAGTACTTC
>TRBV13|13|few|TRBD2|TRBJ2-1
CASSLGLAAEQFF
TGTGCCAGCAGCTTAGGACTAGCGGCTGAGCAGTTCTTC
>TRBV7-2|11|-|-|TRBJ2-5
CASSSAETQYF
TGTGCCAGCAGCAGCGCAGAGACCCAGTACTTC
>TRBV30|14|few|-|TRBJ2-1
CAWSAGSSYNEQFF
TGTGCCTGGAGTGCCGGGAGCTCCTACAATGAGCAGTTCTTC
>TRBV29-1|14|-|-|TRBJ2-7
CSARVARGAYEQYF
TGCAGCGCCCGGGTAGCCAGGGGGGCCTACGAGCAGTACTTC
>TRBV11-2|13|-|-|TRBJ2-1
CASSLESSRWQFF
TGTGCCAGCAGCTTAGAATCATCTAGATGGCAGTTCTTC
>TRBV5-1|15|few|-|TRBJ2-1
CASRVLTGLYNEQFF
TGCGCCAGCCGGGTTTTAACCGGACTCTACAATGAGCAGTTCTTC
>TRBV28|12|-|-|TRBJ1-5
CASSLQVGAQHF
TGTGCCAGCAGTTTGCAAGTTGGGGCCCAGCATTTT
>TRBV15|13|-|-|TRBJ2-5
CATSRDPQETQYF
TGTGCCACCAGCAGAGACCCACAAGAGACCCAGTACTTC
>TRBV15|13|few|-|TRBJ2-1
CATSERGWAEQFF
TGTGCCACCAGCGAAAGGGGATGGGCGGAGCAGTTCTTC
>TRBV7-2|13|-|-|TRBJ2-7
CASSLAVGYEQYF
TGTGCCAGCAGCTTAGCGGTGGGCTACGAGCAGTACTTC
>TRBV29-1|15|-|-|TRBJ1-3
CSVENRASSGNTIYF
TGCAGCGTAGAAAACAGGGCGAGCTCTGGAAACACCATATATTTT
>TRBV4-2|14|-|-|TRBJ2-7
CASSRRQDSYEQYF
TGTGCCAGCAGCCGGAGACAGGACTCCTACGAGCAGTACTTC
>TRBV29-1|13|-|-|TRBJ2-7
CSVSDSSSYEQYF
TGCAGCGTGTCGGACTCGAGCTCCTACGAGCAGTACTTC
>TRBV29-1|13|-|TRBD1|TRBJ1-1
CSLSTGRETEAFF
TGCAGCCTTTCGACAGGGCGGGAGACTGAAGCTTTCTTT
>TRBV29-1|14|-|-|TRBJ1-1
CSVGSGGMNTEAFF
TGCAGCGTTGGGTCAGGCGGCATGAACACTGAAGCTTTCTTT
>TRBV11-1|14|few|TRBD1|TRBJ2-1
CASSLGQGSNEQFF
TGTGCCAGCAGCCTAGGACAGGGCAGCAATGAGCAGTTCTTC
>TRBV20-1|11|-|-|TRBJ2-3
CSARVTDTQYF
TGCAGTGCTAGAGTGACGGATACGCAGTATTTT
>TRBV7-2|12|-|-|TRBJ2-7
CASSLGPQEQYF
TGTGCCAGCAGCTTAGGCCCTCAGGAGCAGTACTTC
>TRBV4-1|15|few|-|TRBJ2-1
CASSHLQSSYNEQFF
TGCGCCAGCAGCCATCTACAGAGCTCCTACAATGAGCAGTTCTTC
>TRBV21-1|15|-|-|TRBJ2-2
CASSPRGRGRGELFF
TGTGCCAGCAGCCCCCGAGGTCGGGGGAGGGGGGAGCTGTTTTTT
>TRBV7-9|14|-|-|TRBJ1-1
CASSSGATNTEAFF
TGTGCCAGCAGCTCAGGAGCCACGAACACTGAAGCTTTCTTT
>TRBV5-1|17|few|TRBD2|TRBJ2-7
CASSQRTSGSLSYEQYF
TGCGCCAGCAGCCAGAGGACTAGCGGGAGTCTCTCCTACGAGCAGTACTTC
>TRBV29-1|10|-|-|TRBJ1-1
CSGVNTEAFF
TGCAGCGGGGTGAACACTGAAGCTTTCTTT
>TRBV7-9|14|-|-|TRBJ2-3
CASSRGPRADTQYF
TGTGCCAGCAGCCGCGGACCCAGGGCAGATACGCAGTATTTT
>TRBV30|14|-|TRBD2|TRBJ2-1
CAWRASGRINEQFF
TGTGCCTGGAGGGCTAGCGGGAGAATCAATGAGCAGTTCTTC
>TRBV25-1|16|few|TRBD2|TRBJ2-3
CASSEQSGRRTDTQYF
TGTGCCAGCAGTGAACAAAGCGGGAGGCGCACAGATACGCAGTATTTT
>TRBV2|14|-|-|TRBJ1-5
CASSQDRRQGPQHF
TGTGCCAGCAGTCAAGACAGAAGGCAAGGGCCCCAGCATTTT
>TRBV29-1|13|-|TRBD1|TRBJ1-2
CSVDRTGAYGYTF
TGCAGCGTCGACCGGACAGGGGCTTATGGCTACACCTTC
>TRBV4-2|14|few|TRBD1|TRBJ2-1
CASSPRQGYNEQFF
TGTGCCAGCAGCCCGAGACAGGGCTACAATGAGCAGTTCTTC
>TRBV7-2|13|-|-|TRBJ2-7
CASSTGSGGEQYF
TGTGCCAGCAGCACCGGGAGCGGTGGCGAGCAGTACTTC
>TRBV19|14|few|-|TRBJ1-5
CASSIGGLGQPQHF
TGTGCCAGTAGTATCGGAGGGCTCGGTCAGCCCCAGCATTTT
>TRBV27|13|few|TRBD1|TRBJ2-7
CASSRQGSYEQYF
TGTGCCAGCAGCCGACAGGGGAGCTACGAGCAGTACTTC